The next 28 T cell receptor beta chains were all read from a single sample in a study of identical twins (dated by TCRdb to 2016 to 2017). Libraries were prepared through 5' RACE. TCRdb names Illumina HiSeq 2000 as the instrument used. TCRdb handled the public reads itself, with Q25 trimming in fastp and clone calling in MiXCR, and kept productive beta chains. Entries are consolidated by CDR3 protein sequence, retaining the most common genes and DNA. Within this sample are around 490,000 distinct CDR3 sequences, with 20% to 25% of them counted one time only. Around 0.5% of the sample rests with the top ten. These data are also associated with another study on yellow fever vaccine responses in identical twins.

The sample taken for sequencing was CD4+ T cells sorted from blood. The receptors originated from a woman younger than 35 in good health.

Only a few counts were recorded for this clonotype. V gene TRBV5-1 combines with J gene TRBJ2-5, with TRBD2 matching over 9 bases. The CDR3 is 15 amino acids. CDR1 and CDR2 from the germline V gene are SGHRS and YFSETQ. V lost 3 bases and J lost 1; bases outside the gene matches: 4. CDR3 nucleotides: TGCGCCAGCAGCTCACCTAGCGGGATCCAAGAGACCCAGTACTTC. Translation gives CASSSPSGIQETQYF.

Regarding this clonotype: Germline and junction disagree at one end, which may indicate a read error. This chain uses TRBV12-3 or TRBV12-4 with TRBJ2-4; D remains ambiguous. This CDR3 has 15 amino acids. The CDR3 DNA sequence: TGTGCCAGCACTTTATACACGGGCGCCAAAAACATTCAGTACTTC. This translates into CASTLYTGAKNIQYF.

There are a few counts of this clonotype. The chain combines TRBV12-3 or TRBV12-4 with TRBJ2-7; 8 bases match TRBD2. J lost 2 bases, V lost 5 bases, and 11 bases had no gene match. The CDR3 runs to 16 residues. The CDR3 loop is CASSQSGGRKTYEQYF. CDR3 bases: TGTGCCAGCAGTCAGTCGGGCGGGAGGAAGACCTACGAGCAGTACTTC.

This chain connects TRBV18 to TRBJ1-3; D is undetermined. This CDR3 region has 16 residues. Germline V CDR1 and CDR2: KGHSH, LQKENI. V gave up 3 bases and J gave up 0 bases, with 12 bases separating them. The DNA of the CDR3 is TGTGCCAGCTCACCTTTTGAGGGATCCTCTGGAAACACCATATATTTT. It specifies CASSPFEGSSGNTIYF.

This clonotype was picked up a small number of times. The CDR3, as DNA: TGCAGTGCTAGAGACCCGGGACTAGCGGGCTACGAGCAGTACTTC. Protein sequence: CSARDPGLAGYEQYF. The chain couples TRBV20-1 to TRBJ2-7; 12 nucleotides match TRBD2. Germline trimming cut 0 bases from V and 3 bases from J; bases unmatched to any gene: 3. This CDR3 contains 15 residues. Per the germline V gene, CDR1 is DFQATT and CDR2 is SNEGSKA (reference sequence).

V gene TRBV28 combines with J gene TRBJ2-1, with D tentatively TRBD2 (5 bases). CDR1 and CDR2 (germline): MDHEN, SYDVKM. CDR3 length equals 15 residues. V shed 6 bases and J shed 15 bases, with 27 bases lying between them. The CDR3 sequence is CASSLRGPGITQLFF. The CDR3 nucleotides are TGTGCCAGCAGCCTCCGCGGGCCGGGGATAACCCAATTGTTCTTC.

This sequence joins TRBV20-1 and TRBJ1-4, with unresolved D. There are 12 residues in the CDR3. Between the trimmed V and J ends, which lost 5 bases and 10 bases, there was a span of 14 bases. The germline V gene encodes CDR1 DFQATT and CDR2 SNEGSKA (reference sequence). The CDR3 DNA sequence: TGCAGTGCTCTGAGTAGGGTGGGAAAACTGTTTTTT. It yields the protein CSALSRVGKLFF.

This clonotype occurred a few times. The chain combines TRBV6-1 with TRBJ1-1; 7 nucleotides match TRBD1. V shed 7 bases and J 0 bases; nucleotides not matched to a gene: 11. CDR3 length: 16 amino acids. Germline V gives CDR1 MNHNS, CDR2 SASEGT. The CDR3 coding sequence is TGTGCCAGCACCTCACTAGGGACAGTTTTGAACACTGAAGCTTTCTTT. Its translation: CASTSLGTVLNTEAFF.

The chain uses TRBV5-1 and TRBJ2-2, with unresolved D. The germline V gene encodes CDR1 SGHRS and CDR2 YFSETQ. This CDR3 has 13 residues. Trimming pared 2 bases from V and 2 bases from J, leaving 4 bases between. The DNA of the CDR3 is TGCGCCAGCAGCTTTATCAACACCGGGGAGCTGTTTTTT. Translation: CASSFINTGELFF. Combining the CDR3 with reference TRBV5-1 and TRBJ2-2 gives the whole variable domain KAGVTQTPRYLIKTRGQQVTLSCSPISGHRSVSWYQQTPGQGLQFLFEYFSETQRNKGNFPGRFSGRQFSNSRSEMNVSTLELGDSALYLCASSFINTGELFFGEGSRLTVL.

V is TRBV12-3 or TRBV12-4 and J is TRBJ2-3; 9 nucleotides align to TRBD2. This CDR3 has 18 amino acids. Trimming removed 11 bases from V and 0 bases from J; junction bases left unmatched: 18. CDR3 DNA sequence: TGTGCCTTCTGTTCCCGCGCGGGGAGCGGGAGGAGCACAGATACGCAGTATTTT. Amino acids: CAFCSRAGSGRSTDTQYF.

This clonotype has only a few counts. This chain connects TRBV5-1 to TRBJ2-2; weak D call: TRBD2 (6 bases). Trimming cost V 4 bases and J 3 bases, with 10 bases left between them. The CDR3 length is 14 residues. Germline-derived CDR1 and CDR2 are SGHRS and YFSETQ. The CDR3 sequence is CASSRDSHTGELFF. For the CDR3, the DNA is TGCGCCAGCAGCCGGGACTCTCACACCGGGGAGCTGTTTTTT.

The J gene is TRBJ2-1, the V gene TRBV29-1; the D call may be TRBD1 or TRBD2 (5 bases each). This CDR3 has 13 residues. The germline gives CDR1 SQVTM, CDR2 ANQGSEA. V gave up 5 bases and J gave up 8 bases, with 16 bases separating them. The CDR3 nucleotides are TGCAGCGTTCGGGGCTTGACCAGGGATGAGCAGTTCTTC. The encoded protein is CSVRGLTRDEQFF.

Written as DNA, the CDR3 is TGCGCCAGCAGCGTCTTGCGGGATGCCTACAATGAGCAGTTCTTC. It encodes CASSVLRDAYNEQFF. This sequence joins TRBV5-1 and TRBJ2-1; perhaps TRBD2 as D (6 bases). The germline CDR1 and CDR2 sequences are SGHRS and YFSETQ. V shed 4 bases and J shed 2 bases, with 13 bases lying between them. CDR3 length equals 15 residues.

This sequence joins TRBV12-3 or TRBV12-4 and TRBJ2-7, with D perhaps matching TRBD2 (5 bases). The CDR3 sequence is 12 residues long. V was clipped by 5 bases and J by 5 bases, with 10 bases between them. CDR3 region: CASSELANEQYF. DNA of the CDR3: TGTGCCAGCAGTGAGCTAGCTAACGAGCAGTACTTC.

For this clonotype: One end of the junction is discordant with germline, which a read error may explain. The chain carries TRBV10-3 and TRBJ2-1; 10 bases align to TRBD2. CDR3 length: 18 amino acids. Germline V gene data show CDR1 as ENHRY and CDR2 as SYGVKD. CDR3 sequence: CAFSLEAGGLVSYNEQFF. As DNA, the CDR3 is TGTGCCTTCAGTTTAGAAGCGGGGGGGCTCGTTTCCTACAATGAGCAGTTCTTC.

This clonotype was seen only a few times. V is TRBV4-2 and J is TRBJ2-1, with 10 bases matching TRBD2. From germline, CDR1 is LGHNA and CDR2 YNFKEQ. J was trimmed by 0 bases and V by 0 bases; bases with no gene match: 8. This CDR3 contains 19 residues. The CDR3 DNA reads as TGTGCCAGCAGCCAAGATCGGCTAGCGGGGGCCCTCTCCTACAATGAGCAGTTCTTC. Translating gives CASSQDRLAGALSYNEQFF.

The genes are TRBV12-3 or TRBV12-4 and TRBJ1-3, with 8 bases that match TRBD1. The CDR3 length is 17 residues. The trim removed 1 base at V and 0 bases at J, leaving 5 bases unmatched. CDR3 residues: CASSLGTGPSSGNTIYF. The CDR3 nucleotides are TGTGCCAGCAGTTTAGGGACAGGGCCCTCCTCTGGAAACACCATATATTTT.

The DNA of the CDR3 is TGCGCCAGCAGCTTGGTTCCAGGCCTGGCGGAGACCCAGTACTTC. It codes for CASSLVPGLAETQYF. The rearrangement uses TRBV5-1 and TRBJ2-5; D unresolved. In germline, CDR1 is SGHRS, CDR2 YFSETQ. V lost 0 bases and J lost 5, with 14 bases in between. This CDR3 region has 15 residues.

This clonotype was detected a few times. The rearrangement joins TRBV5-1 to TRBJ2-3; 9 bases fit TRBD1. The CDR3 is 16 amino acids. CDR1 and CDR2 from the germline V gene are SGHRS and YFSETQ. V shed 5 bases and J 5 bases; nucleotides not matched to a gene: 12. CDR3 in amino acids: CASRVGGQGGRDTQYF. CDR3 DNA sequence: TGCGCCAGCAGGGTTGGGGGACAGGGCGGAAGAGATACGCAGTATTTT.

J is TRBJ1-3 and V is TRBV20-1; the D is unclear. There are 13 residues in the CDR3. V was clipped by 1 base and J by 3 bases, with 7 bases between them. Germline CDR1 DFQATT, CDR2 SNEGSKA (reference sequence). CDR3 nucleotide sequence: TGCAGTGCTAGAGCCCTAGGTGGAAACACCATATATTTT. Amino acids: CSARALGGNTIYF.

The chain recombines TRBV11-2 with TRBJ2-1; D may be TRBD1 (5 bases). The germline V gene has CDR1 SGHAT and CDR2 FQNNGV. This CDR3 has 11 residues. Trimming took off 3 bases at V and 10 bases at J, with 7 bases between the two ends. Here the CDR3 DNA reads TGTGCCAGCAGCTTGTGGACAGAGCAGTTCTTC. It is translated as CASSLWTEQFF.

The sample holds a few counts of this clonotype. The rearrangement uses TRBV18 and TRBJ1-1; 8 bases are a match to TRBD1. Trimming cost V 6 bases and J 0 bases; bases outside gene matches: 9. The CDR3 consists of 16 residues. CDR1 is KGHSH, CDR2 LQKENI, per germline. The CDR3 protein is CASSPTTGVMNTEAFF. CDR3 DNA: TGTGCCAGCTCCCCAACGACAGGGGTTATGAACACTGAAGCTTTCTTT.

This clonotype was counted a few times. The chain recombines TRBV7-2 with TRBJ2-1; 9 nucleotides agree with TRBD2. The CDR3 runs 16 residues. V shed 7 bases and J 4 bases; nucleotides not matched to a gene: 11. Germline V gene data show CDR1 as SGHTA and CDR2 as FQGNSA. CDR3 protein: CASNNLAGRRYNEQFF. The DNA of the CDR3 is TGTGCCAGCAACAACCTAGCGGGAAGGAGGTACAATGAGCAGTTCTTC.

This sequence joins TRBV20-1 and TRBJ2-2, with 7 bases identical to TRBD1. After removal of 1 base from V and 5 bases from J, the junction contained 10 bases not matched to a gene. CDR1 is DFQATT and CDR2 is SNEGSKA in the germline V gene (reference sequence). This CDR3 region has 16 residues. The CDR3 DNA is TGCAGTGCTAGAGGAACAGGGGCCGCTTGGACCGGGGAGCTGTTTTTT. Translating it yields CSARGTGAAWTGELFF.

The CDR3, as DNA: TGCAGTGCTAGACCGCGGACAGGGATCTACGAGCAGTACTTC. It translates to CSARPRTGIYEQYF. The chain recombines TRBV20-1 with TRBJ2-7; 8 nucleotides agree with TRBD1. The CDR3 is 14 residues long. Germline CDR1 reads DFQATT; CDR2 reads SNEGSKA (reference sequence). Trimming removed 2 bases from V and 3 bases from J; junction bases left unmatched: 6.

CDR3 bases: TGTGCCATACGACAGGGTGGCACAGATACGCAGTATTTT. It yields the protein CAIRQGGTDTQYF. The rearrangement uses TRBV10-3 and TRBJ2-3; 7 bases agree with TRBD1. Trimming removed 9 bases from V and 1 base from J; junction bases left unmatched: 4. Looked up from germline, CDR1 is ENHRY and CDR2 is SYGVKD. This CDR3 has 13 amino acids.

This clonotype was counted only a few times. The CDR3: CASSFGSGGIETQYF. The CDR3 DNA reads as TGTGCCAGCAGCTTCGGTAGCGGGGGTATTGAGACCCAGTACTTC. V and J are TRBV5-6 and TRBJ2-5; 9 bases agree with TRBD2. CDR3 length: 15 amino acids. The V and J ends lost 2 bases and 5 bases, in that order; junction bases with no gene match: 7. From germline, CDR1 is SGHDT and CDR2 YYEEEE.

This clonotype showed up just a few times. CDR3 nucleotides: TGTGCCATCAGTGAGGTATCGGACAGGCCTCAGGGTGAGCAGTTCTTC. Encoded protein: CAISEVSDRPQGEQFF. This chain joins TRBV10-3 and TRBJ2-1, with 7 bases lining up with TRBD1. From germline, CDR1 is ENHRY and CDR2 SYGVKD. The CDR3 runs to 16 residues. With 2 bases clipped from V and 9 bases from J, the junction kept 13 bases outside the gene matches.